The 28 T cell receptor beta chains below come from one sample, sequenced in a study of blood T cell repertoires in COVID-19 (dated by TCRdb to the early 2020s). The method was the immunoSEQ multiplex PCR assay. TCRdb took over this immuneACCESS table, retaining in-frame rearrangements with V and J assigned. Such tables are incomplete; in checked studies, under half of the missing clones stem from an unresolved V gene, and the remainder is unexplained. This sample is represented by about 50,000 clones; over 80% of them were singletons. The top ten hold about 16% of the sample. The specimen was peripheral blood. Every receptor here comes from a human donor in a cohort sampled during active COVID-19.

The chain joins TRBV11-1 to TRBJ2-7; 8 nucleotides line up with TRBD1. Per germline, CDR1 SGHAT and CDR2 FQDESV (reference sequence). The CDR3 contains 14 residues. V lost 1 base and J lost 5; bases outside the gene matches: 4. This chain's CDR3 is CASSLGTGTHEQYF. The CDR3 DNA follows: TGTGCCAGCAGCTTAGGGACAGGGACCCACGAGCAGTACTTC.

This chain uses TRBV15 with TRBJ2-7; 9 bases fit TRBD1. CDR3 size: 16 residues. Germline V gene lookup returns CDR1 LNHNV and CDR2 YYDKDF (reference sequence). V lost 0 bases and J lost 3; bases outside the gene matches: 6. The CDR3 here is CATSRDRGQGIYEQYF. The CDR3 nucleotides read TGTGCCACCAGCAGAGATCGTGGACAGGGGATCTACGAGCAGTACTTC.

This sequence joins TRBV7-8 and TRBJ1-1, with 9 nucleotides matching TRBD1. Trimming at V came to 5 bases and at J to 8 bases, leaving 15 bases not matched to a gene. Per the germline V gene, CDR1 is SGHVS and CDR2 is FQNEAQ. This CDR3 is 16 amino acids long. The CDR3 sequence: CASSPSPGQGSIEAFF. The CDR3 region has the DNA TGTGCCAGCAGCCCGAGCCCGGGACAGGGCTCAATAGAAGCTTTCTTT.

The chain recombines TRBV4-2 with TRBJ1-3; D gene ambiguous. The germline CDR1 and CDR2 sequences are LGHNA and YNFKEQ. Trimming removed 0 bases from V and 4 bases from J, with 4 bases in between. The CDR3 has 13 residues. The DNA for the CDR3 is TGTGCCAGCAGCCAAGAGAGGGGAAACACCATATATTTT. Translating it yields CASSQERGNTIYF.

This sequence joins TRBV30 and TRBJ2-7; 8 bases line up with TRBD1. The V and J ends lost 4 bases and 5 bases, in that order; junction bases with no gene match: 10. The V gene's germline CDR1 is GTSNPN and CDR2 SVGIG (reference sequence). The CDR3 has 14 residues. The CDR3 DNA sequence: TGTGCCTGGAAACCGGCAGGGGGCAATCACGAGCAGTACTTC. This codes for CAWKPAGGNHEQYF. Supplemented by reference TRBV30 and TRBJ2-7, the full variable domain reads SQTIHQWPATLVQPVGSPLSLECTVEGTSNPNLYWYRQAAGRGLQLLFYSVGIGQISSEVPQNLSASRPQDRQFILSSKKLLLSDSGFYLCAWKPAGGNHEQYFGPGTRLTVT.

The V and J genes are TRBV4-2 and TRBJ1-2; the D gene is possibly TRBD1 (5 bases). Trimming stripped 0 bases from V and 2 bases from J, with 7 bases between. CDR1 LGHNA and CDR2 YNFKEQ come from the germline V gene. The length of the CDR3 is 14 residues. CDR3: CASSQEDINYGYTF. The DNA for the CDR3 is TGTGCCAGCAGCCAAGAGGACATAAACTATGGCTACACCTTC.

The gene calls are TRBV28 and TRBJ2-7, with 7 bases matching TRBD2. The germline V gene encodes CDR1 MDHEN and CDR2 SYDVKM. The CDR3 runs 14 residues. The V segment lost 8 bases and the J segment 5 bases; nucleotides outside the gene matches: 12. This CDR3 reads CASGGDPSVNEQYF. CDR3 bases: TGTGCCAGCGGGGGGGATCCCTCGGTGAACGAGCAGTACTTC.

V and J are TRBV11-1 and TRBJ2-3; a possible D gene is TRBD2 (5 bases). Trimming left V 1 base short and J 3 bases short, with 11 bases between. Germline V gives CDR1 SGHAT, CDR2 FQDESV (reference sequence). The CDR3 sequence is 15 residues long. The CDR3 region is CASSLGGGGTDTQYF. The CDR3 nucleotides read TGTGCCAGCAGCTTAGGAGGAGGCGGGACAGATACGCAGTATTTT.

V usage is TRBV6-5 and J usage is TRBJ1-4; no reliable D call. Trimming removed 0 bases at V and 8 bases at J, with 13 bases between. The CDR3 has 15 residues. Germline CDR1 is MNHEY and CDR2 is SVGAGI. CDR3 sequence reads: CASSYSPGRGEKLFF. The DNA for the CDR3 is TGTGCCAGCAGTTACTCTCCCGGCAGAGGAGAAAAACTGTTTTTT.

The chain couples TRBV27 to TRBJ2-5; D might be TRBD2 (5 bases). Germline lookup yields CDR1 MNHEY and CDR2 SMNVEV (reference sequence). The length of the CDR3 is 13 residues. V lost 4 bases and J 5 bases, leaving 11 bases between the germline ends. The CDR3 DNA reads TGTGCCAGCAGTTACTTCAGAGGGGAGACCCAGTACTTC. It is translated as CASSYFRGETQYF.

Only one count was recorded for this clone. This rearrangement joins TRBV14 to TRBJ2-2, with TRBD1 matching 12 bases. Germline V gene lookup returns CDR1 SGHDN and CDR2 FVKESK. The CDR3 runs to 15 residues. V shed 4 bases and J 9 bases; nucleotides not matched to a gene: 6. CDR3 loop: CASSRLGQGARELFF. DNA for the CDR3: TGTGCCAGCAGCCGCCTGGGACAGGGGGCCCGGGAGCTGTTTTTT.

The chain combines TRBV7-8 with TRBJ2-7, with TRBD1 matching 8 bases. CDR3 length: 14 amino acids. The V and J ends lost 6 bases and 1 base, in that order; junction bases with no gene match: 5. Germline V gene lookup returns CDR1 SGHVS and CDR2 FQNEAQ. The CDR3 DNA sequence: TGTGCCAGCAGTCCCGGGACAGGTTCCTACGAGCAGTACTTC. Protein sequence: CASSPGTGSYEQYF.

The chain is built from TRBV5-1 and TRBJ2-7, with 7 bases that match TRBD2. CDR1 SGHRS and CDR2 YFSETQ come from the germline V gene. V was clipped by 5 bases and J by 5 bases; unmatched bases: 7. CDR3 length: 13 amino acids. The CDR3 DNA reads TGCGCCAGCAGGAGGGAGGGGCCCCACGAGCAGTACTTC. Translated: CASRREGPHEQYF.

This clone occurred once. The chain employs TRBV27 and TRBJ1-5, with D unresolved. The CDR3 covers 16 residues. Germline loops: CDR1 MNHEY, CDR2 SMNVEV (reference sequence). Trimming left V 6 bases short and J 5 bases short, with 20 bases between. CDR3 DNA: TGTGCCAGCAGACCTACAAGTCGGCAAGACTATCAGCCCCAGCATTTT. This sequence encodes CASRPTSRQDYQPQHF.

In its sample, this clone was seen once. The rearrangement uses TRBV18 and TRBJ2-7; D is possibly TRBD2 (5 bases). Germline V gives CDR1 KGHSH, CDR2 LQKENI. The V end was cut by 1 base, the J end by 6 bases, with 10 bases between. The CDR3 contains 13 residues. Written as DNA, the CDR3 is TGTGCCAGCTCACCACGGGCGGGTTTCGAGCAGTACTTC. This codes for CASSPRAGFEQYF. Full variable domain (missing parts from reference TRBV18 and TRBJ2-7): NAGVMQNPRHLVRRRGQEARLRCSPMKGHSHVYWYRQLPEEGLKFMVYLQKENIIDESGMPKERFSAEFPKEGPSILRIQQVVRGDSAAYFCASSPRAGFEQYFGPGTRLTVT.

The chain carries TRBV20-1 and TRBJ2-2, with D uncertain. Germline CDR1 and CDR2: DFQATT and SNEGSKA (reference sequence). With 3 bases removed from V and 5 bases from J, the gap between germline ends came to 4 bases. This CDR3 has 11 amino acids. DNA of the CDR3: TGCAGTGCTAGTTATACCGGGGAGCTGTTTTTT. Its translation is CSASYTGELFF.

V and J are TRBV28 and TRBJ1-5, with D maybe TRBD1 (5 bases). Germline V gene lookup returns CDR1 MDHEN and CDR2 SYDVKM. Deletions cut 3 bases from V and 5 bases from J, with 11 bases between. CDR3 length: 14 amino acids. The CDR3 region has the DNA TGTGCCAGCAGTTTGCAGGGATGGGATCAGCCCCAGCATTTT. This sequence encodes CASSLQGWDQPQHF.

The rearrangement uses TRBV5-5 and TRBJ2-7; maybe TRBD1 (6 bases). The V end was cut by 4 bases, the J end by 3 bases, with 17 bases between. Germline CDR1 is SGHKS and CDR2 is YYEKEE (reference sequence). CDR3 size: 15 residues. Here the CDR3 DNA reads TGTGCCAGCAGCCGCCGACCCGACAGGCGCTACGAGCAGTACTTC. Translation: CASSRRPDRRYEQYF. The full variable domain, with the rest looked up from reference TRBV5-5 and TRBJ2-7, is DAGVTQSPTHLIKTRGQQVTLRCSPISGHKSVSWYQQVLGQGPQFIFQYYEKEERGRGNFPDRFSARQFPNYSSELNVNALLLGDSALYLCASSRRPDRRYEQYFGPGTRLTVT.

The CDR3 DNA reads as TGTGCCAGCAGCTTGCGTCAGGCGAACACCGGGGAGCTGTTTTTT. The encoded protein is CASSLRQANTGELFF. J is TRBJ2-2 and V is TRBV7-8; D is undetermined. Trimming removed 3 bases at V and 0 bases at J, with 8 bases between. This CDR3 region has 15 residues. Looked up from germline, CDR1 is SGHVS and CDR2 is FQNEAQ.

The chain joins TRBV6-5 to TRBJ2-5, with D perhaps TRBD2 (7 bases). Per germline, CDR1 MNHEY and CDR2 SVGAGI. The CDR3 totals 16 residues. V lost 2 bases to trimming and J lost 5 bases, with 18 bases between them. The CDR3: CASSYITGGPRETQYF. The CDR3 coding sequence is TGTGCCAGCAGTTACATAACCGGGGGGCCCCGGGAGACCCAGTACTTC.

This clone was recorded only once. The chain recombines TRBV2 with TRBJ2-7; D is uncertain. In germline, CDR1 is SNHLY, CDR2 FYNNEI. CDR3 length: 13 amino acids. V was trimmed by 7 bases and J by 4 bases, leaving 14 bases between them. The CDR3 coding sequence is TGTGCCAGCAATGTTGTGGGCCAGTACGAGCAGTACTTC. It yields the protein CASNVVGQYEQYF.

To note about this clone: The same CDR3 can be traced to other DNA sequences in this sample. The rearrangement links TRBV21-1 to TRBJ2-7; TRBD1, as called in the table, went unchecked against the DNA. TRBV21-1 is a known pseudogene. The CDR3 is made up of 15 amino acids. For the CDR3, the DNA is TGTGCCAGCAGCAAACGGTTGGACAGCCCCTACGAGCAGTACTTC. It is translated as CASSKRLDSPYEQYF.

The chain recombines TRBV6-5 with TRBJ1-1; tentative D call: TRBD1 (6 bases). Germline V gene sequence: CDR1 MNHEY, CDR2 SVGAGI. The ends were cut back, 2 bases at V and 5 bases at J, with 9 bases in the middle. The CDR3 loop spans 13 amino acids. The CDR3 sequence: CASSYEGETEAFF. For the CDR3, the DNA is TGTGCCAGCAGTTACGAGGGGGAGACTGAAGCTTTCTTT.

In its sample, this clone was seen a few times. The J gene is TRBJ2-2, the V gene TRBV28; perhaps TRBD1 as D (5 bases). The V and J ends lost 6 bases and 4 bases respectively, with 15 bases between them. In germline, CDR1 is MDHEN, CDR2 SYDVKM. This CDR3 is 15 amino acids long. CDR3: CASRRRLQGTGELFF. CDR3 nucleotide sequence: TGTGCCAGCAGGCGGCGCCTGCAGGGCACCGGGGAGCTGTTTTTT. Full variable domain (rest looked up from reference TRBV28 and TRBJ2-2): DVKVTQSSRYLVKRTGEKVFLECVQDMDHENMFWYRQDPGLGLRLIYFSYDVKMKEKGDIPEGYSVSREKKERFSLILESASTNQTSMYLCASRRRLQGTGELFFGEGSRLTVL.

This clone was seen only a few times. The chain couples TRBV5-8 to TRBJ2-7; 7 bases agree with TRBD1. The germline CDR1 and CDR2 sequences are SGHTS and YDEGEE. J was trimmed by 2 bases and V by 4 bases; bases with no gene match: 9. The CDR3 totals 15 residues. The DNA for the CDR3 is TGTGCCAGCAGCCTGGGACAGCGCTTGGCCTACGAGCAGTACTTC. This gives the protein CASSLGQRLAYEQYF.

The V gene is TRBV6-6, the J gene TRBJ2-7; maybe TRBD1 (6 bases). V was pared by 2 bases and J by 1 base, with 12 bases between. CDR1 is MNHNY, CDR2 SVGAGI, per germline (reference sequence). This CDR3 has 15 residues. In DNA, the CDR3 is TGTGCCAGCAGTTACCGACAGGACCCATCCTACGAGCAGTACTTC. Protein: CASSYRQDPSYEQYF.

The V call is TRBV27, the J call TRBJ2-2; 10 nucleotides agree with TRBD2. The CDR3 covers 16 residues. The junction had 7 bases not matched to a gene; V was cut back by 4 bases and J by 5 bases. Germline V gene sequence: CDR1 MNHEY, CDR2 SMNVEV (reference sequence). The CDR3 is CASSSLAGARTGELFF. For the CDR3, the DNA is TGTGCCAGCAGTTCTCTAGCGGGGGCGCGGACCGGGGAGCTGTTTTTT.

This clone was seen a few times. The gene calls are TRBV28 and TRBJ2-2; D gene ambiguous. V was shortened by 2 bases and J by 0 bases, with 4 bases between the two germline ends. Germline lookup yields CDR1 MDHEN and CDR2 SYDVKM. The CDR3 has 14 amino acids. The CDR3 DNA sequence: TGTGCCAGCAGTTTAACACCGAACACCGGGGAGCTGTTTTTT. It is translated as CASSLTPNTGELFF. The entire variable domain, with the rest obtained from reference TRBV28 and TRBJ2-2, is as follows: DVKVTQSSRYLVKRTGEKVFLECVQDMDHENMFWYRQDPGLGLRLIYFSYDVKMKEKGDIPEGYSVSREKKERFSLILESASTNQTSMYLCASSLTPNTGELFFGEGSRLTVL.